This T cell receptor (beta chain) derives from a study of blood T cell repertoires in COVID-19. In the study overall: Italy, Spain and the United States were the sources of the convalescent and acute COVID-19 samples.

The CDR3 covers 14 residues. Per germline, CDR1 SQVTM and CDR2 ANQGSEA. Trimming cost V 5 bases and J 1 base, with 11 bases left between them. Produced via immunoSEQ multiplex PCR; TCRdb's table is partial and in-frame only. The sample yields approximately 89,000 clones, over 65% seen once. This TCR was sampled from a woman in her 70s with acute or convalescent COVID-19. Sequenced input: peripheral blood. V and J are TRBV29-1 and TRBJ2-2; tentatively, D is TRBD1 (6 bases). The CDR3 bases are TGCAGCGTTTTTATGACAGGGAACACCGGGGAGCTGTTTTTT. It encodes CSVFMTGNTGELFF.